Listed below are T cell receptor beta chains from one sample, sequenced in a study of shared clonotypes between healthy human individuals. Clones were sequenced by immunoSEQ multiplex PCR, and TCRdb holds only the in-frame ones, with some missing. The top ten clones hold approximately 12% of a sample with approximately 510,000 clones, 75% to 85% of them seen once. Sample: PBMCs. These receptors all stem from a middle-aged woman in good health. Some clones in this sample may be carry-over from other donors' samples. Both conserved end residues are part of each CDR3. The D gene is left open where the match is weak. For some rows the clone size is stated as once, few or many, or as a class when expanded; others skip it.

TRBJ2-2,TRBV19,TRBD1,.,TGTGCCAGTACGCTCATCGGACAGGCCGGAACTATCGCCGGGGAGCTGTTTTTT,CASTLIGQAGTIAGELFF
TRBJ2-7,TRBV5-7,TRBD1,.,TGTGCCAGCAGCTTGGTTCAGGGGGCGGTGGAGCAGTACTTC,CASSLVQGAVEQYF
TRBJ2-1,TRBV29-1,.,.,TGCAGCGTTGCCCTAGGGGGGCTGAAGAATGAGCAGTTCTTC,CSVALGGLKNEQFF
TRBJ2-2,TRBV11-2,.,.,TGTGCCAGCAGCTTAGATGGGCACCTGAACACCGGGGAGCTGTTTTTT,CASSLDGHLNTGELFF
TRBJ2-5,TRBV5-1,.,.,TGCGCCAGCAGCGTAGGACCGAGCCAAGAGACCCAGTACTTC,CASSVGPSQETQYF
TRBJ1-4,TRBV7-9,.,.,TGTGCCAGCAGCTGGACAATGGCTGGGGAAAAACTGTTTTTT,CASSWTMAGEKLFF
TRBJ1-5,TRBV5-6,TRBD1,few,TGTGCCAGCAGCTCCTTAAGGGACAGGGCTAATCAGCCCCAGCATTTT,CASSSLRDRANQPQHF
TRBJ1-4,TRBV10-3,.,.,TGTGCCATCAGCCCCGGGACCCCTTATGAAAAACTGTTTTTT,CAISPGTPYEKLFF
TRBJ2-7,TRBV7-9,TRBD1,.,TGTGCCAGCAGCCCTCCGGGACAGAACTACGAGCAGTACTTC,CASSPPGQNYEQYF
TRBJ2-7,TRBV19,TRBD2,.,TGTGCCAGTAAGAGGGGAGCGGGAGAGGCATACGAGCAGTACTTC,CASKRGAGEAYEQYF
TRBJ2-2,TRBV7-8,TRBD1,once,TGTGCCAGCAGCTTTACAGGGGTAGCCGGGGAGCTGTTTTTT,CASSFTGVAGELFF
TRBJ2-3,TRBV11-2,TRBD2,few,TGTGCCAGCAGCCCCCCCTCCGGGAGGGCCTCTAGCACAGATACGCAGTATTTT,CASSPPSGRASSTDTQYF
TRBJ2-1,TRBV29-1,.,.,TGCAGCGTTTGGGGCGGAAACTCCTACAATGAGCAGTTCTTC,CSVWGGNSYNEQFF
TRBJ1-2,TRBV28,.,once,TGTGCCAGCAGGACAACCGGGGTTAACTATGGCTACACCTTC,CASRTTGVNYGYTF
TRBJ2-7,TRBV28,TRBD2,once,TGTGCCAGCGGCACGGGGAGGGGCTACGAGCAGTACTTC,CASGTGRGYEQYF
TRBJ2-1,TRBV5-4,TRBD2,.,TGTGCCAGCAGCGCAGCGGGACTAGCGGGAGCCAATGAGCAGTTCTTC,CASSAAGLAGANEQFF
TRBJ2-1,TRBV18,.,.,TGTGCCAGCTCACCTACTAGTCTCTCCTACAATGAGCAGTTCTTC,CASSPTSLSYNEQFF
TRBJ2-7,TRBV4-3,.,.,TGCGCCAGCACCCCGAGCTTGGGCAGGATCTACGAGCAGTACTTC,CASTPSLGRIYEQYF
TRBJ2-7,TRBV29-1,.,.,TGCAGCGTTGCGGGGCTCAAAAGCGGGGAGCAGTACTTC,CSVAGLKSGEQYF
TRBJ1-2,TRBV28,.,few,TGTGCCAGCGGAGAGGCAGTTAATGGCTACACCTTC,CASGEAVNGYTF
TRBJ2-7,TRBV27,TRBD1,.,TGTGCCAGCAGCTACGGAGACAGGGGCTACGAGCAGTACTTC,CASSYGDRGYEQYF
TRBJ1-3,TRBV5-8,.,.,TGTGCCAGCAGCGTCTCGTTCTCTGGAAACACCATATATTTT,CASSVSFSGNTIYF
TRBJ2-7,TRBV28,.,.,TGTGCCAGCAGCGGACCGGGGCAGTCCTACGAGCAGTACTTC,CASSGPGQSYEQYF
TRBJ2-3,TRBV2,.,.,TGTGCCAGCGCGTCTTTCCTAGGTACTAGCACAGATACGCAGTATTTT,CASASFLGTSTDTQYF
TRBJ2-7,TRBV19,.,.,TGTGCCAGTAGTATTCAAATAGGGAATTACGAGCAGTACTTC,CASSIQIGNYEQYF
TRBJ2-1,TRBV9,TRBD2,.,TGTGCCAGCAGCGAGCCCGGGACTAGCGGGATGGGGGCCAATGAGCAGTTCTTC,CASSEPGTSGMGANEQFF
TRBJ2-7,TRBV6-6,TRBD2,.,TGTGCCAGCAGCCGACAGCTAGCGGGAGGTTCCGAGCAGTACTTC,CASSRQLAGGSEQYF
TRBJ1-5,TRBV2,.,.,TGTGCCAGCAGTACCACAGTCAACAATCAGCCCCAGCATTTT,CASSTTVNNQPQHF
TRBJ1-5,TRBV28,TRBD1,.,TGTGCCAGCAGTTTATGGGCAGGGGGGAACGGCAATCAGCCCCAGCATTTT,CASSLWAGGNGNQPQHF
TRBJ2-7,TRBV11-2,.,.,TGTGCCAGCAGCTTAGATAAGCATGGGATAGCCTACGAGCAGTACTTC,CASSLDKHGIAYEQYF
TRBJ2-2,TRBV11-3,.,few,TGTGCCAGCAGCTTAGCAGCGAACACCGGGGAGCTGTTTTTT,CASSLAANTGELFF